This T cell receptor (beta chain) was obtained from a study of T-cell memory formation after mild COVID-19. The wider study: TCR clusters mostly belonged to single donors. General observations from the study: Clones shrinking from day 15 to 85 showed even CD4/CD8 mixes; later expanders tilted CD4+. CD4+ contracting clones were mainly CM and EM; CD8+ ones, EMRA.

Regarding this clonotype: Its antigen is still unknown.

Germline V gene data show CDR1 as DFQATT and CDR2 as SNEGSKA (reference sequence). The CDR3 spans 15 residues. Trimming at V came to 7 bases and at J to 4 bases, leaving 11 bases not matched to a gene. Barcoded TCR alpha and TCR beta cDNA libraries with UMIs came from 5'RACE using constant-segment primers. TCRdb re-called the 5' RACE reads with MiXCR, one entry per CDR3 protein. Of around 320,000 distinct CDR3 sequences in the sample, 14% were seen once. The source of this sequence is a man between 18 and 29 years old who had mild COVID-19 (a few samples of this study predate the infection). Cell type and time point are not known. Sequencing input: PBMCs or a T cell subset sorted from them (not recorded which). The chain joins TRBV20-1 to TRBJ2-1; 9 bases line up with TRBD2. The CDR3 here is CSGRQRGVLYNEQFF. For the CDR3, the DNA is TGCAGTGGACGCCAGCGGGGGGTCCTATACAATGAGCAGTTCTTC.